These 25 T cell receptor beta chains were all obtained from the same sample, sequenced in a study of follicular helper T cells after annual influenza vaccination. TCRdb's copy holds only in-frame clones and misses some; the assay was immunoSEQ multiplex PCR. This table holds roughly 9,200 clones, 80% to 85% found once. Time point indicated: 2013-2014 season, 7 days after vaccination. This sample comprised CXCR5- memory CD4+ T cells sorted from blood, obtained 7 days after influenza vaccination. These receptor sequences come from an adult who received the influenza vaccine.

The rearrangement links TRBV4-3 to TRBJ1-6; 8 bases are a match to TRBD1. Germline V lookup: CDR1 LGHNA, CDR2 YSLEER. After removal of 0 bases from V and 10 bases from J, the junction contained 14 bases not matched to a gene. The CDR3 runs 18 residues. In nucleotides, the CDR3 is TGCGCCAGCAGCCAAGACGCGGACAGGGCGATGGTAGGGTCACCCCTCCACTTT. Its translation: CASSQDADRAMVGSPLHF.

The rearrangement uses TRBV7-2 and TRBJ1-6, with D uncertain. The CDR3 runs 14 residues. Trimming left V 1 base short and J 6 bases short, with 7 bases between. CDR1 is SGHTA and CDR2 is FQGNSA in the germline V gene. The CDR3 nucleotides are TGTGCCAGCAGCTTAGGGCAGGTTAATTCACCCCTCCACTTT. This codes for CASSLGQVNSPLHF.

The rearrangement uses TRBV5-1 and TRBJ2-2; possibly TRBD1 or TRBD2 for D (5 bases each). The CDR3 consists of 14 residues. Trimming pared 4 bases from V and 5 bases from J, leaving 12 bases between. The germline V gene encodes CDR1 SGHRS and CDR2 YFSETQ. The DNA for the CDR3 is TGCGCCAGCAGCGTAGGGACCTCTACCGGGGAGCTGTTTTTT. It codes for CASSVGTSTGELFF.

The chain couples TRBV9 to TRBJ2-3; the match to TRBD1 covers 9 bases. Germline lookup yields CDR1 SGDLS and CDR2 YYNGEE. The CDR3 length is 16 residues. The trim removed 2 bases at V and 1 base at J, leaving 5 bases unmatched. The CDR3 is CASSVSRDRGTDTQYF. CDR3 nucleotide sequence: TGTGCCAGCAGCGTCTCGAGGGACAGGGGCACAGATACGCAGTATTTT. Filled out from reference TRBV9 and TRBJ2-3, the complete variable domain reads DSGVTQTPKHLITATGQRVTLRCSPRSGDLSVYWYQQSLDQGLQFLIQYYNGEERAKGNILERFSAQQFPDLHSELNLSSLELGDSALYFCASSVSRDRGTDTQYFGPGTRLTVL.

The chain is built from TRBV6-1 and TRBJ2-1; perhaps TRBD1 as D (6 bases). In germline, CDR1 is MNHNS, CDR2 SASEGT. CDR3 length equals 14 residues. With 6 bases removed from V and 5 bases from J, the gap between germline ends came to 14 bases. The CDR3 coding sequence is TGTGCCAGCAGGAACACCAACAGGGACAATGAGCAGTTCTTC. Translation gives CASRNTNRDNEQFF.

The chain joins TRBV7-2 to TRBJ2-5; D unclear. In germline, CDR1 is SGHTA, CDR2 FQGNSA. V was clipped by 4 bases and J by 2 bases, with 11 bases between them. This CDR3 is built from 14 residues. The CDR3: CASSSQPGQETQYF. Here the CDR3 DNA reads TGTGCCAGCAGCTCTCAGCCAGGACAAGAGACCCAGTACTTC.

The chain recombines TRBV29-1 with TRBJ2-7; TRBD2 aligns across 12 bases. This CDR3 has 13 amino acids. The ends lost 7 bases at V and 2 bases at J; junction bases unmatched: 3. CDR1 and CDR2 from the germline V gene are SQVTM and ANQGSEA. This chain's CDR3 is CSAGLAGPYEQYF. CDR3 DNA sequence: TGCAGCGCCGGACTAGCGGGGCCCTACGAGCAGTACTTC.

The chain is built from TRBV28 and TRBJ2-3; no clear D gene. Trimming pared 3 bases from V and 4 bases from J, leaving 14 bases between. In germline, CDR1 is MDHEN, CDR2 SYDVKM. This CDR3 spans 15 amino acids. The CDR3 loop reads CASSFALNAADTQYF. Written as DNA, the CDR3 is TGTGCCAGCAGTTTCGCACTCAACGCCGCAGATACGCAGTATTTT. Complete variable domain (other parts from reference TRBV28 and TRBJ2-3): DVKVTQSSRYLVKRTGEKVFLECVQDMDHENMFWYRQDPGLGLRLIYFSYDVKMKEKGDIPEGYSVSREKKERFSLILESASTNQTSMYLCASSFALNAADTQYFGPGTRLTVL.

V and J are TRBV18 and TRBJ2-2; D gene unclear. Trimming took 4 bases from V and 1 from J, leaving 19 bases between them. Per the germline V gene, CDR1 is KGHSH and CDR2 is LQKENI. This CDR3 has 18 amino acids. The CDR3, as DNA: TGTGCCAGCTCACGCTTGGAGAGACACTACCTGAACACCGGGGAGCTGTTTTTT. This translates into CASSRLERHYLNTGELFF.

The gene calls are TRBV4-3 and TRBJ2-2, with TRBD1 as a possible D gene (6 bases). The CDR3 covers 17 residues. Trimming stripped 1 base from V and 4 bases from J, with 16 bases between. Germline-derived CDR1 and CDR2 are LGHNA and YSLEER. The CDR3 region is CASSQVGGRRGTGELFF. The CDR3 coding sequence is TGCGCCAGCAGCCAAGTTGGGGGTCGCAGGGGCACCGGGGAGCTGTTTTTT.

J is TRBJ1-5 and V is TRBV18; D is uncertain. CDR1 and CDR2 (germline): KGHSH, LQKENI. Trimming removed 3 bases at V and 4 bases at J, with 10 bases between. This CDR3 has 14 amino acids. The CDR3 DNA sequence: TGTGCCAGCTCACCCGGACGGAGTAATCAGCCCCAGCATTTT. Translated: CASSPGRSNQPQHF.

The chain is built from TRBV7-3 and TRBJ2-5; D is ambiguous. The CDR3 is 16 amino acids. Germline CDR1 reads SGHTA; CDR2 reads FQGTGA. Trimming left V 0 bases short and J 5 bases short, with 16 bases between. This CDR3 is CASSLTGAGDRETQYF. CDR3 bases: TGTGCCAGCAGCTTAACGGGCGCTGGGGATCGGGAGACCCAGTACTTC. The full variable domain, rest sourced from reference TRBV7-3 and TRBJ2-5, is GAGVSQTPSNKVTEKGKYVELRCDPISGHTALYWYRQSLGQGPEFLIYFQGTGAADDSGLPNDRFFAVRPEGSVSTLKIQRTERGDSAVYLCASSLTGAGDRETQYFGPGTRLLVL.

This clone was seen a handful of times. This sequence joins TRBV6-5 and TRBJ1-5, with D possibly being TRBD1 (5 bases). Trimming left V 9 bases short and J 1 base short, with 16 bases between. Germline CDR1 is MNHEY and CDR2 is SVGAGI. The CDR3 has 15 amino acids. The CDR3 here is CASRSEGTSNQPQHF. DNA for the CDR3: TGTGCCAGTCGTTCCGAAGGGACCAGCAATCAGCCCCAGCATTTT.

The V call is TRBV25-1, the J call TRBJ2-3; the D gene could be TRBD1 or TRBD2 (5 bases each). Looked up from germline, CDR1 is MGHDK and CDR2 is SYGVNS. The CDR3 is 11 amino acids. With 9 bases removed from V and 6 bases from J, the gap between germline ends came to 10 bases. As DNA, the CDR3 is TGTGCCAGTGGGGGTTTGGATACGCAGTATTTT. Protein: CASGGLDTQYF. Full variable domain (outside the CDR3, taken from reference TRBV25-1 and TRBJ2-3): EADIYQTPRYLVIGTGKKITLECSQTMGHDKMYWYQQDPGMELHLIHYSYGVNSTEKGDLSSESTVSRIRTEHFPLTLESARPSHTSQYLCASGGLDTQYFGPGTRLTVL.

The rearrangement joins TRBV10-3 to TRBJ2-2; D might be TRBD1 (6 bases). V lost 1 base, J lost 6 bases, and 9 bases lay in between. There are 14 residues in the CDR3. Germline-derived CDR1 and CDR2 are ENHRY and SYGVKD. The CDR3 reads CAISEWTASGELFF. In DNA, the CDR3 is TGTGCCATCAGTGAGTGGACAGCTTCCGGGGAGCTGTTTTTT.

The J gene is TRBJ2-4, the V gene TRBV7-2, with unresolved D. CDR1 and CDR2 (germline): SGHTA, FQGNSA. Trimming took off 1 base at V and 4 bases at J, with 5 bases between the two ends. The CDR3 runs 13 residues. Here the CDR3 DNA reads TGTGCCAGCAGCTTAGAAGTAAAAAACATTCAGTACTTC. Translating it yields CASSLEVKNIQYF. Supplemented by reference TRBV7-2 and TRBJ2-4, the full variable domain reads GAGVSQSPSNKVTEKGKDVELRCDPISGHTALYWYRQSLGQGLEFLIYFQGNSAPDKSGLPSDRFSAERTGGSVSTLTIQRTQQEDSAVYLCASSLEVKNIQYFGAGTRLSVL.

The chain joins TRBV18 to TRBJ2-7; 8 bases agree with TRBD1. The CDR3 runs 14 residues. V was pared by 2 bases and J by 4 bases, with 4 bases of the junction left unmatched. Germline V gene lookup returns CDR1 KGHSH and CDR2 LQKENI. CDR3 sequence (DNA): TGTGCCAGCTCACCAAACAGGGGGATTTACGAGCAGTACTTC. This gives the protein CASSPNRGIYEQYF.

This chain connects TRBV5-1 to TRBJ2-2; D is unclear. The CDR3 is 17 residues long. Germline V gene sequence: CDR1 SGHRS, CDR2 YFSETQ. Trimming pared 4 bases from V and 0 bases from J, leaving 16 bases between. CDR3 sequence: CASSPRTGTSNTGELFF. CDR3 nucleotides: TGCGCCAGCAGCCCGCGGACGGGTACCTCGAACACCGGGGAGCTGTTTTTT.

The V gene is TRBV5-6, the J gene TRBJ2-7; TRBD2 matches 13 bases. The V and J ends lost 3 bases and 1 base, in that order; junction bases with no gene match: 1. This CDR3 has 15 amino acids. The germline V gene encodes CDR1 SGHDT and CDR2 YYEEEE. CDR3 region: CASSWGLAGSYEQYF. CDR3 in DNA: TGTGCCAGCAGCTGGGGACTAGCGGGATCCTACGAGCAGTACTTC.

CDR3 sequence reads: CASSLVLGDKGTQYF. CDR3 in DNA: TGCGCCAGCAGCTTGGTTCTGGGGGATAAGGGTACGCAGTATTTT. The chain is built from TRBV5-1 and TRBJ2-3; tentatively, D is TRBD1 or TRBD2 (5 bases each). With 0 bases removed from V and 8 bases from J, the gap between germline ends came to 16 bases. CDR3 length equals 15 residues. From germline, CDR1 is SGHRS and CDR2 YFSETQ.

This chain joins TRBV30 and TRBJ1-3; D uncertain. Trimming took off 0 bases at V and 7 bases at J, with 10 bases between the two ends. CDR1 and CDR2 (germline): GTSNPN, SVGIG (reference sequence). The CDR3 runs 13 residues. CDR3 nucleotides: TGTGCCTGGAGTGTTGCAGGCGCCAACACCATATATTTT. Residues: CAWSVAGANTIYF.

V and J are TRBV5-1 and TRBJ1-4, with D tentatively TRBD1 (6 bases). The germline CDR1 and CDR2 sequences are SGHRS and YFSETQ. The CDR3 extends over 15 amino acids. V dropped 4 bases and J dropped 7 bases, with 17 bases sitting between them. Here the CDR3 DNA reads TGCGCCAGCAGCCCCGTTGGGGGCGGGGGTGAAAAACTGTTTTTT. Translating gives CASSPVGGGGEKLFF.

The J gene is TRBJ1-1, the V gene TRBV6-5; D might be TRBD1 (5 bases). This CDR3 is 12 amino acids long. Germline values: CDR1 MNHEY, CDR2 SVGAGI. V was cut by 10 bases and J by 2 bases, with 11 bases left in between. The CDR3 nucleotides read TGTGCCACCCTGACAGCCAACACTGAAGCTTTCTTT. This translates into CATLTANTEAFF.

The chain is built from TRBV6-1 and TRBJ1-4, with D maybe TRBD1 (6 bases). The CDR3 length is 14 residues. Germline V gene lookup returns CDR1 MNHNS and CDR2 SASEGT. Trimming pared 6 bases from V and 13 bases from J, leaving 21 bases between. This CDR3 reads CASRADPGAGRLFF. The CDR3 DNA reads TGTGCCAGCAGAGCGGACCCGGGGGCGGGGAGACTGTTTTTT.

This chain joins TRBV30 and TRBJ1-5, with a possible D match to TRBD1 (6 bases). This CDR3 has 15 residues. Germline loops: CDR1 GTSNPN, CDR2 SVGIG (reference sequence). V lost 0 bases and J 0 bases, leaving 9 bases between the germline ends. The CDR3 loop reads CAWSVTGTSNQPQHF. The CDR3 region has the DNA TGTGCCTGGAGTGTCACAGGGACTAGCAATCAGCCCCAGCATTTT.